This T cell receptor beta chain was observed in a study of vaccination effects on CD4 cells after COVID-19. Overall study results and limits: Convalescent patients were scarce in the study, and it lacked early post-infection timepoints. Both infection-induced and vaccine-induced clones contracted markedly at late post-vaccination timepoints.

This CDR3 has 18 residues. Per the germline V gene, CDR1 is LNHDA and CDR2 is SQIVND (reference sequence). After removal of 10 bases from V and 5 bases from J, the junction contained 24 bases not matched to a gene. After expansion with viral peptide pools in the ViraFEST assay, antigen-specific CD4+ T cells were sequenced. Culture proceeded for nine to eleven days, and CD4+ T cells were then isolated. Vaccinated recipients, who were negative for nucleocapsid antibodies, had no history of SARS-CoV-2 infection. A few million PBMC were seeded per well and grown in the presence of roughly 11 IU/ml IL-2 and approximately 11 ug/ml peptides. On day 3 and again on day 7, half the medium was replaced with IL-2 medium. With respect to this clone: The antigen remains undetermined.

The assay was immunoSEQ multiplex PCR, and TCRdb's table has in-frame clones only and misses some. The sample carries some 68,000 clones, about 65% recorded once. The rearrangement joins TRBV19 to TRBJ2-7; 9 bases align to TRBD2. The source is a human donor who received a COVID-19 vaccine. Sequenced here: CD4+ T cells from PBMCs cultured with HCoV-OC43 spike peptides, sampled before COVID-19 vaccination. As to subset: HCoV-OC43 spike overlapping peptide pool stimulation. CDR3 sequence: CANRGKQAGGRVKNEQYV. Here the CDR3 DNA reads TGTGCCAACCGGGGGAAGCAAGCGGGGGGCCGTGTTAAAAACGAGCAGTACGTC.